A single sample gave rise to the 23 T cell receptor beta chains below, sequenced in a study of T cells in Graves' hyperthyroidism and ophthalmopathy. RNA transcripts gave rise to amplified TCR beta CDR3 regions. First-round RT-PCR targeting the TCR CDR3 was performed with the HTBI primer set. TCRdb re-derived calls from the multiplex PCR reads in MiXCR, one entry per CDR3 protein. The sample shows a few hundred thousand distinct CDR3 sequences, around 15% of them seen only once. Sequences were obtained from blood. The receptors here all came from a woman aged 18 to 35 with Graves' hyperthyroidism.

This clonotype was seen repeatedly, ten times or more. The chain employs TRBV9 and TRBJ1-1; 7 nucleotides match TRBD1. The CDR3 is 17 amino acids. V was clipped by 2 bases and J by 1 base; unmatched bases: 11. Looked up from germline, CDR1 is SGDLS and CDR2 is YYNGEE. CDR3 sequence: CASSVGPGQSSNTEAFF. The CDR3 DNA reads TGTGCCAGCAGCGTGGGACCGGGACAGAGTTCGAACACTGAAGCTTTCTTT.

This clonotype appeared many times. The CDR3: CAWRQGNGYTF. DNA for the CDR3: TGTGCCTGGAGGCAGGGTAATGGCTACACCTTC. The J gene is TRBJ1-2, the V gene TRBV30; the D gene is possibly TRBD1 (5 bases). The germline CDR1 and CDR2 sequences are GTSNPN and SVGIG (reference sequence). Between the trimmed V and J ends, which lost 3 bases and 6 bases, there was a span of 8 bases. There are 11 residues in the CDR3.

The V and J genes are TRBV15 and TRBJ2-7; weak D call: TRBD2 (6 bases). CDR1 is LNHNV, CDR2 YYDKDF, per germline (reference sequence). The CDR3 contains 17 residues. V gave up 0 bases and J gave up 2 bases, with 17 bases separating them. CDR3 in DNA: TGTGCCACCAGCAGAGAGGGGGTGGAGGGGCTGACCTACGAGCAGTACTTC. Its translation is CATSREGVEGLTYEQYF. Looking up the rest from reference TRBV15 and TRBJ2-7 gives the full variable domain: DAMVIQNPRYQVTQFGKPVTLSCSQTLNHNVMYWYQQKSSQAPKLLFHYYDKDFNNEADTPDNFQSRRPNTSFCFLDIRSPGLGDTAMYLCATSREGVEGLTYEQYFGPGTRLTVT.

Of note for this clonotype: Given a much more abundant clone one base away, this may be a read error. Here the CDR3 omits its conserved ending phenylalanine or tryptophan, so a read error is the likely source. This chain uses TRBV2 with TRBJ1-5, with no clear D. The germline CDR1 and CDR2 sequences are SNHLY and FYNNEI. With 3 bases removed from V and 0 bases from J, the gap between germline ends came to 9 bases. The CDR3 consists of 15 residues. CDR3 DNA: TGTGCCAGCAGTGATTCGAGCTATAGCAATCAGCCCCAGCATCTT. It yields the protein CASSDSSYSNQPQHL.

The V gene is TRBV6-1, the J gene TRBJ1-4; 7 nucleotides line up with TRBD1. The V gene end was trimmed by 11 bases and the J gene end by 3 bases; junction bases not matched to a gene: 6. The CDR3 runs to 13 residues. The germline gives CDR1 MNHNS, CDR2 SASEGT. CDR3 loop: CAGSGTANEKLFF. The CDR3 bases are TGTGCCGGTTCCGGGACAGCTAATGAAAAACTGTTTTTT.

The CDR3 DNA reads TGTGCCAGCAGTTTATCTAGCGGGATCCCCCGCTCCTACAATGAGCAGTTCTTC. Protein sequence: CASSLSSGIPRSYNEQFF. The V gene is TRBV27, the J gene TRBJ2-1, with TRBD2 matching over 8 bases. Germline trimming cut 0 bases from V and 0 bases from J; bases unmatched to any gene: 7. Germline CDR1 and CDR2: MNHEY and SMNVEV (reference sequence). CDR3 length: 18 residues.

This clonotype was counted a few times. V is TRBV25-1 and J is TRBJ2-7; no clear D. Trimming stripped 3 bases from V and 6 bases from J, with 6 bases between. From germline, CDR1 is MGHDK and CDR2 SYGVNS. CDR3 length equals 11 residues. The DNA of the CDR3 is TGTGCCAGCAGTGATGGGTTCGAGCAGTACTTC. Its translation: CASSDGFEQYF.

This clonotype appeared a few times. The CDR3 DNA sequence: TGTGCCAGCAGTTACTCCGGAGGAAGTGAAAAACTGTTTTTT. This encodes CASSYSGGSEKLFF. V and J are TRBV6-5 and TRBJ1-4; D remains ambiguous. V was clipped by 0 bases and J by 7 bases, with 9 bases between them. This CDR3 has 14 residues. Per the germline V gene, CDR1 is MNHEY and CDR2 is SVGAGI.

In this sample, this clonotype turned up many times. The chain uses TRBV6-1 and TRBJ2-5, with TRBD1 matching over 7 bases. V lost 7 bases and J lost 1; bases outside the gene matches: 9. CDR3 length: 15 residues. CDR1 is MNHNS and CDR2 is SASEGT in the germline V gene. As DNA, the CDR3 is TGTGCCAGCACCAAGGACAGGACCGCCCAAGAGACCCAGTACTTC. Its protein is CASTKDRTAQETQYF.

This clonotype appeared many times. The rearrangement links TRBV28 to TRBJ2-1; D is ambiguous. This CDR3 region has 15 residues. CDR1 MDHEN and CDR2 SYDVKM come from the germline V gene. The V end lost 8 bases, the J end lost 5 bases, and 19 bases lay between the germline ends. CDR3 loop: CASATGPPTNNEQFF. In DNA form, the CDR3 reads TGTGCCAGCGCGACCGGGCCCCCGACCAACAATGAGCAGTTCTTC.

The chain recombines TRBV13 with TRBJ2-7; TRBD2 might be the D (5 bases). The V gene lost 4 bases and the J gene lost 6 bases, with 10 bases spanning the gap. The germline gives CDR1 PRHDT, CDR2 FYEKMQ (reference sequence). This CDR3 is built from 12 residues. The CDR3 sequence is CASSSLGGEQYF. DNA of the CDR3: TGTGCCAGCAGCTCACTAGGAGGCGAGCAGTACTTC.

This clonotype was counted at least ten times. V gene TRBV5-5 combines with J gene TRBJ1-2, with a tentative D call TRBD1 (6 bases). Deletions cut 0 bases from V and 3 bases from J, with 12 bases between. The CDR3 is made up of 15 amino acids. Germline V lookup: CDR1 SGHKS, CDR2 YYEKEE (reference sequence). In nucleotides, the CDR3 is TGTGCCAGCAGCTTGGGTCAGGGGAGGGACTATGGCTACACCTTC. Protein product: CASSLGQGRDYGYTF. The entire variable domain, with the rest obtained from reference TRBV5-5 and TRBJ1-2, is as follows: DAGVTQSPTHLIKTRGQQVTLRCSPISGHKSVSWYQQVLGQGPQFIFQYYEKEERGRGNFPDRFSARQFPNYSSELNVNALLLGDSALYLCASSLGQGRDYGYTFGSGTRLTVV.

This clonotype was picked up many times. This chain uses TRBV12-3 or TRBV12-4 with TRBJ1-1; D is ambiguous. Trimming stripped 5 bases from V and 5 bases from J, with 12 bases between. CDR3 length equals 13 residues. CDR3 residues: CASSTNRGTEAFF. CDR3 nucleotide sequence: TGTGCCAGCAGTACAAATAGAGGGACTGAAGCTTTCTTT.

Regarding this clonotype: This may be a read error, as it is one base from a much larger clone. The gene calls are TRBV29-1 and TRBJ2-7; 8 positions agree with TRBD2. The J call is doubtful: the DNA matches TRBJ2-1 better. The CDR3 is made up of 15 amino acids. Germline CDR1 is SQVTM and CDR2 is ANQGSEA. In nucleotides, the CDR3 is TGCAGCGTTGAAGATCCGGGGGGGATCTCCTACGAGCAGTTCTTC. Its protein product is CSVEDPGGISYEQFF.

In regard to this clonotype: At one end the junction does not follow the germline gene, possibly because of a read error. The rearrangement uses TRBV5-1 and TRBJ1-3; 7 bases are a match to TRBD1. Germline CDR1 and CDR2: SGHRS and YFSETQ. The CDR3 extends over 18 amino acids. The CDR3 protein is CASSLAGPDRVSGNAIYF. The CDR3 DNA reads as TGCGCCAGCAGCTTGGCAGGCCCCGACAGGGTCTCTGGAAACGCCATATATTTT. Variable domain in full (rest from reference TRBV5-1 and TRBJ1-3): KAGVTQTPRYLIKTRGQQVTLSCSPISGHRSVSWYQQTPGQGLQFLFEYFSETQRNKGNFPGRFSGRQFSNSRSEMNVSTLELGDSALYLCASSLAGPDRVSGNAIYFGEGSWLTVV.

The chain couples TRBV20-1 to TRBJ2-2, with TRBD1 identical over 10 bases. The germline gives CDR1 DFQATT, CDR2 SNEGSKA (reference sequence). Unmatched junction bases numbered 1, after V lost 0 bases and J lost 3 bases. The CDR3 runs to 15 residues. The DNA for the CDR3 is TGCAGTGCTAGAGATGGGACAGGGGACACCGGGGAGCTGTTTTTT. Its translation: CSARDGTGDTGELFF.

This clonotype was counted ten times or more. The V gene is TRBV7-8, the J gene TRBJ2-7; 7 positions match TRBD2. This CDR3 is built from 14 residues. Germline values: CDR1 SGHVS, CDR2 FQNEAQ. V lost 1 base, J lost 12 bases, and 12 bases stayed unmatched. Written as DNA, the CDR3 is TGTGCCAGCAGCTTAGTAGGGACTAAACCCCCGCGGTACTTC. The encoded protein is CASSLVGTKPPRYF.

This clonotype came up many times. The chain combines TRBV28 with TRBJ2-4; no reliable D call. The CDR3 has 13 amino acids. CDR1 and CDR2 (germline): MDHEN, SYDVKM. V was shortened by 5 bases and J by 12 bases, with 17 bases between the two germline ends. In DNA, the CDR3 is TGTGCCAGCAGTGTAGGTCGAGCGTTTGATCAGTACTTC. Its translation: CASSVGRAFDQYF.

The J gene is TRBJ1-1, the V gene TRBV29-1, with D unresolved. The V gene's germline CDR1 is SQVTM and CDR2 ANQGSEA. With 4 bases removed from V and 0 bases from J, the gap between germline ends came to 12 bases. This CDR3 is built from 14 residues. The CDR3: CSVAKRQMNTEAFF. CDR3 DNA: TGCAGCGTTGCGAAGAGACAAATGAACACTGAAGCTTTCTTT.

This clonotype was counted only a few times. The V call is TRBV5-4, the J call TRBJ2-5; D ambiguous. Per germline, CDR1 SGHNT and CDR2 YYREEE (reference sequence). The CDR3 extends over 14 amino acids. With 1 base removed from V and 0 bases from J, the gap between germline ends came to 7 bases. This CDR3 is CASSLPGNQETQYF. CDR3 nucleotide sequence: TGTGCCAGCAGCTTGCCCGGAAACCAAGAGACCCAGTACTTC.

At least ten counts were recorded for this clonotype. This chain joins TRBV18 and TRBJ1-4, with D possibly TRBD1 on 6 matching bases. Germline V lookup: CDR1 KGHSH, CDR2 LQKENI. V was cut by 6 bases and J by 7 bases, with 18 bases left in between. The CDR3 has 15 residues. In DNA form, the CDR3 reads TGTGCCAGCTCCCCCAAGGGGGGATTCGGTGAAAAACTGTTTTTT. Its protein is CASSPKGGFGEKLFF. The full variable domain, rest sourced from reference TRBV18 and TRBJ1-4, is NAGVMQNPRHLVRRRGQEARLRCSPMKGHSHVYWYRQLPEEGLKFMVYLQKENIIDESGMPKERFSAEFPKEGPSILRIQQVVRGDSAAYFCASSPKGGFGEKLFFGSGTQLSVL.

The chain combines TRBV6-1 with TRBJ1-1; D ambiguous. There are 13 residues in the CDR3. CDR1 and CDR2 (germline): MNHNS, SASEGT. Trimming stripped 10 bases from V and 4 bases from J, with 16 bases between. Here the CDR3 DNA reads TGTGCCACCCTACGGCGGGAGGCCACTGAAGCTTTCTTT. Translation: CATLRREATEAFF.

In this sample, this clonotype turned up many times. The genes are TRBV10-3 and TRBJ1-2; tentative D call: TRBD1 (6 bases). The V end lost 6 bases, the J end lost 6 bases, and 14 bases lay between the germline ends. Germline CDR1 and CDR2: ENHRY and SYGVKD. The CDR3 consists of 13 residues. CDR3 DNA: TGTGCCATCAGCGCGCAGGGGATCGATGGCTACACCTTC. Translated, it gives CAISAQGIDGYTF.